This T cell receptor beta chain was retrieved from a study of OX40 agonist ivuxolimab in advanced cancers. Overall study context: Patients with prior anti-PD-1, anti-PD-L1 or anti-CTLA-4 therapy were eligible; 40% had some.

Libraries were prepared by immunoSEQ multiplex PCR; TCRdb keeps only in-frame clonotypes and omits some of them. The sample contains about 72,000 clones, roughly nine tenths of which appear only once. General study results and limits: Clonal expansion by week 6 occurred in CD4+ and CD8+ blood T cells (at 0.1 to 3.0 mg/kg).

About this clone itself: Antigen unknown.

The TCR sequence derives from an adult with an advanced solid tumor such as melanoma, head and neck, liver or kidney cancer. Sequencing used CD4+ or CD8+ T cells sorted from blood, obtained in a trial of the OX40 agonist ivuxolimab.

Here the CDR3 DNA reads TGTGCCAGCCTCATGGAGGGGGGAAGGGAGCAGTTCTTC. It yields the protein CASLMEGGREQFF. V and J are TRBV2 and TRBJ2-1; the D gene could be TRBD1 or TRBD2 (6 bases each). V lost 8 bases and J 10 bases, leaving 18 bases between the germline ends. This CDR3 is built from 13 residues. From germline, CDR1 is SNHLY and CDR2 FYNNEI.